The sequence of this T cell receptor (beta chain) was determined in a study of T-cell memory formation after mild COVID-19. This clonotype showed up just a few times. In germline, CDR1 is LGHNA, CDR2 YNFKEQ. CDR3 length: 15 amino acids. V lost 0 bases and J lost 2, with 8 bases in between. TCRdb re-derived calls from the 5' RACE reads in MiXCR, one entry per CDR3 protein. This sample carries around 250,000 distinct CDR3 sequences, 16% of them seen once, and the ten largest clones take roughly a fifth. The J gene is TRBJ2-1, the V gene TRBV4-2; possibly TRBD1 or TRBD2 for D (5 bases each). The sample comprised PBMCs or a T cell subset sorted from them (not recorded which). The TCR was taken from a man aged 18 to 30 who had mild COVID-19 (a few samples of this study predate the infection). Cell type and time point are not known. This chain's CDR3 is CASSQDEGTYNEQFF. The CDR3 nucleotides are TGTGCCAGCAGCCAAGATGAGGGGACCTACAATGAGCAGTTCTTC.